The 25 T cell receptor beta chains given below trace back to one sample, sequenced in a study of early T cells in non-severe SARS-CoV-2 infection. TCRdb independently ran MiXCR on the 5' RACE reads; one entry per CDR3 protein. The sample yields 45,000 or so distinct CDR3 sequences, under 13% seen once. Material for sequencing was whole blood. The receptors here all came from an adult who was a healthcare worker with PCR-confirmed SARS-CoV-2 infection or an uninfected control (not recorded which).

This clonotype was counted only a few times. The genes are TRBV7-3 and TRBJ2-1; D assignment may be TRBD1 or TRBD2 (5 bases each). The CDR3 length is 15 residues. With 2 bases removed from V and 1 base from J, the gap between germline ends came to 9 bases. Per germline, CDR1 SGHTA and CDR2 FQGTGA. The CDR3 here is CASSLLGESYNEQFF. The CDR3, as DNA: TGTGCCAGCAGCTTACTGGGGGAGTCCTACAATGAGCAGTTCTTC.

This clonotype was counted at least ten times. V is TRBV5-5 and J is TRBJ2-1, with 8 positions matching TRBD2. The germline V gene has CDR1 SGHKS and CDR2 YYEKEE (reference sequence). CDR3 size: 11 residues. V lost 4 bases to trimming and J lost 15 bases; unmatched junction nucleotides: 6. This CDR3 reads CASSIAGLGFF. CDR3 nucleotide sequence: TGTGCCAGCAGCATAGCGGGGCTGGGGTTCTTC.

This clonotype occurred many times. The V gene is TRBV20-1, the J gene TRBJ2-7, with a possible D match to TRBD1 (6 bases). V lost 7 bases and J 1 base, leaving 14 bases between the germline ends. The germline V gene encodes CDR1 DFQATT and CDR2 SNEGSKA (reference sequence). The CDR3 runs to 13 residues. CDR3 DNA sequence: TGCAGTGTTACGACAGGTTCGTCCTACGAGCAGTACTTC. As protein: CSVTTGSSYEQYF.

This clonotype was recorded many times. In DNA, the CDR3 is TGTGCCAGCAGCTTAGTGAGGACAGGGTTCAGCTCTGGAAACACCATATATTTT. Translating gives CASSLVRTGFSSGNTIYF. The chain is built from TRBV7-6 and TRBJ1-3, with TRBD1 matching 8 bases. V dropped 1 base and J dropped 0; count of bases not matched to a gene: 8. The germline gives CDR1 SGHVS, CDR2 FNYEAQ. The length of the CDR3 is 18 residues.

This clonotype came up many times. The gene calls are TRBV20-1 and TRBJ2-3; 9 positions match TRBD2. This CDR3 comprises 14 residues. CDR1 is DFQATT and CDR2 is SNEGSKA in the germline V gene (reference sequence). V shed 5 bases and J 2 bases; nucleotides not matched to a gene: 5. In nucleotides, the CDR3 is TGCAGTGCTTCTCAGCGGGGGGACACAGATACGCAGTATTTT. Translation gives CSASQRGDTDTQYF.

The CDR3 spells CASSTGGEPQHF. DNA of the CDR3: TGTGCCAGCAGTACCGGGGGGGAGCCCCAGCATTTT. J is TRBJ1-5 and V is TRBV25-1, with a tentative D call TRBD1 (5 bases). Trimming took 5 bases from V and 8 from J, leaving 10 bases between them. The CDR3 runs 12 residues. Germline lookup yields CDR1 MGHDK and CDR2 SYGVNS.

CDR3 in DNA: TGTGCCACCGGGACAGTACAAGAGACCCAGTACTTC. Translated: CATGTVQETQYF. The V call is TRBV24-1, the J call TRBJ2-5, with 7 bases that match TRBD1. The germline V gene has CDR1 KGHDR and CDR2 SFDVKD. The CDR3 contains 12 residues. V gave up 9 bases and J gave up 2 bases; unmatched junction bases: 2.

This clonotype has a handful of counts. V usage is TRBV7-2 and J usage is TRBJ2-7; D possibly matches TRBD1 or TRBD2 (5 bases each). Deletions cut 4 bases from V and 2 bases from J, with 12 bases between. This CDR3 is 14 amino acids long. The V gene's germline CDR1 is SGHTA and CDR2 FQGNSA. CDR3 sequence reads: CASSSGTVTYEQYF. The CDR3 DNA reads as TGTGCCAGCAGCTCCGGGACGGTGACCTACGAGCAGTACTTC.

This clonotype appeared a few times. The chain employs TRBV6-5 and TRBJ2-1; 8 nucleotides align to TRBD1. J gave up 7 bases and V 2 bases, and 10 bases lay outside the gene matches. The CDR3 runs 16 residues. Germline V gene data show CDR1 as MNHEY and CDR2 as SVGAGI. The CDR3 DNA reads TGTGCCAGCAGTTACGTATCAAGGGGACAGGTAAATGAGCAGTTCTTC. Amino acids: CASSYVSRGQVNEQFF.

Ten or more counts support this clonotype. This chain uses TRBV14 with TRBJ2-7; TRBD1 matches 9 bases. V shed 0 bases, J shed 9 bases, and the junction held 6 bases outside the gene matches. The CDR3 sequence is 14 residues long. Germline V gene data show CDR1 as SGHDN and CDR2 as FVKESK. The CDR3 region has the DNA TGTGCCAGCAGCCAAGATTTTGGGACAGGGATGCAGTACTTC. Its protein is CASSQDFGTGMQYF. Combining the CDR3 with reference TRBV14 and TRBJ2-7 gives the whole variable domain EAGVTQFPSHSVIEKGQTVTLRCDPISGHDNLYWYRRVMGKEIKFLLHFVKESKQDESGMPNNRFLAERTGGTYSTLKVQPAELEDSGVYFCASSQDFGTGMQYFGPGTRLTVT.

Ten or more counts support this clonotype. The CDR3 DNA follows: TGTGCCAGTAACAGAGACTTAACCAAAAACATTCAGTACTTC. Protein: CASNRDLTKNIQYF. This chain connects TRBV19 to TRBJ2-4; D not resolved. V was clipped by 7 bases and J by 2 bases, with 12 bases between them. This CDR3 is 14 amino acids long. CDR1 LNHDA and CDR2 SQIVND come from the germline V gene (reference sequence). Looking up the rest from reference TRBV19 and TRBJ2-4 gives the full variable domain: DGGITQSPKYLFRKEGQNVTLSCEQNLNHDAMYWYRQDPGQGLRLIYYSQIVNDFQKGDIAEGYSVSREKKESFPLTVTSAQKNPTAFYLCASNRDLTKNIQYFGAGTRLSVL.

This sequence joins TRBV9 and TRBJ2-1, with D unresolved. Trimming shortened V by 4 bases and J by 3 bases, and 8 bases separated the two germline ends. The CDR3 consists of 13 residues. In germline, CDR1 is SGDLS, CDR2 YYNGEE. CDR3 residues: CASSPSNYNEQFF. CDR3 nucleotides: TGTGCCAGCAGCCCGAGTAACTACAATGAGCAGTTCTTC.

This clonotype was seen repeatedly, ten times or more. The CDR3 here is CAIRIQGPQETQYF. CDR3 coding DNA: TGTGCCATCAGAATACAGGGGCCTCAAGAGACCCAGTACTTC. V gene TRBV10-3 combines with J gene TRBJ2-5; 7 positions match TRBD1. Germline V gene lookup returns CDR1 ENHRY and CDR2 SYGVKD. Trimming took 6 bases from V and 2 from J; bases not matched to a gene: 6. CDR3 length: 14 amino acids.

This clonotype appeared many times. The CDR3 nucleotides read TGTGCCAGCAGCTTAGGGGACCGCTACGAGCAGTACTTC. This encodes CASSLGDRYEQYF. This chain links TRBV7-9 with TRBJ2-7; D possibly matches TRBD1 or TRBD2 (5 bases each). The V end lost 1 base, the J end lost 3 bases, and 7 bases lay between the germline ends. Germline CDR1 reads SEHNR; CDR2 reads FQNEAQ (reference sequence). This CDR3 contains 13 residues.

The chain has TRBV6-5 and TRBJ1-1; D is uncertain. The germline V gene encodes CDR1 MNHEY and CDR2 SVGAGI. Trimming removed 6 bases at V and 4 bases at J, with 12 bases between. There are 13 residues in the CDR3. The CDR3 spells CASRGRVVTEAFF. The CDR3 DNA follows: TGTGCCAGCAGGGGAAGAGTAGTCACTGAAGCTTTCTTT.

The chain joins TRBV7-8 to TRBJ2-2; D uncertain. The V end was cut by 1 base, the J end by 1 base, with 4 bases between. The CDR3 has 14 residues. Germline V gene sequence: CDR1 SGHVS, CDR2 FQNEAQ. In DNA, the CDR3 is TGTGCCAGCAGCTTAGAAGTGAACACCGGGGAGCTGTTTTTT. As protein: CASSLEVNTGELFF.

This clonotype was seen only a few times. The chain links TRBV30 to TRBJ1-1; no firm D call. V lost 1 base to trimming and J lost 8 bases, with 8 bases between them. In germline, CDR1 is GTSNPN, CDR2 SVGIG (reference sequence). This CDR3 region has 11 residues. The DNA for the CDR3 is TGTGCCTGGAGTGGGACCCGGGAAGCTTTCTTT. Residues: CAWSGTREAFF.

This clonotype was found many times. The chain is built from TRBV20-1 and TRBJ1-1; possibly TRBD1 for D (5 bases). The CDR3 spans 14 residues. Trimming removed 1 base at V and 1 base at J, with 10 bases between. Germline CDR1 is DFQATT and CDR2 is SNEGSKA (reference sequence). CDR3 bases: TGCAGTGCTAGAGGCCGGAGGGGGAACACTGAAGCTTTCTTT. Its protein is CSARGRRGNTEAFF.

This clonotype was found many times. J is TRBJ1-2 and V is TRBV7-2; D remains ambiguous. Looked up from germline, CDR1 is SGHTA and CDR2 is FQGNSA. Trimming removed 5 bases at V and 4 bases at J, with 11 bases between. The CDR3 has 13 amino acids. CDR3 protein: CASSPRSGYGYTF. The DNA for the CDR3 is TGTGCCAGCAGCCCCCGGTCAGGCTATGGCTACACCTTC.

Many counts were recorded for this clonotype. The J gene is TRBJ1-5, the V gene TRBV20-1; 7 bases match TRBD1. CDR1 and CDR2 from the germline V gene are DFQATT and SNEGSKA (reference sequence). The CDR3 contains 14 residues. The V segment lost 4 bases and the J segment 5 bases; nucleotides outside the gene matches: 8. CDR3 DNA: TGCAGTGCTATACAGGGGAGGAGGGATCAGCCCCAGCATTTT. It translates to CSAIQGRRDQPQHF.

This clonotype was recorded a few times. The rearrangement links TRBV4-2 to TRBJ1-2; 7 bases are shared with TRBD1. Germline CDR1 and CDR2: LGHNA and YNFKEQ. CDR3 length: 15 amino acids. Trimming removed 0 bases from V and 7 bases from J; junction bases left unmatched: 8. The CDR3 region is CASSQDAAGGFGYTF. Here the CDR3 DNA reads TGTGCCAGCAGCCAAGATGCGGCAGGGGGATTTGGCTACACCTTC.

Many counts were recorded for this clonotype. The chain is built from TRBV12-3 or TRBV12-4 and TRBJ2-2; 8 nucleotides line up with TRBD2. Trimming took 5 bases from V and 0 from J; bases not matched to a gene: 2. The CDR3 length is 15 residues. CDR3 loop: CASSKAGANTGELFF. The CDR3 DNA reads as TGTGCCAGCAGTAAAGCGGGGGCGAACACCGGGGAGCTGTTTTTT.

This clonotype was seen a few times. V usage is TRBV25-1 and J usage is TRBJ1-6; D gene unclear. V lost 0 bases to trimming and J lost 8 bases, with 5 bases between them. CDR3 length: 13 amino acids. CDR1 and CDR2 (germline): MGHDK, SYGVNS. In DNA form, the CDR3 reads TGTGCCAGCAGTGAATATCGGGATTCACCCCTCCACTTT. Residues: CASSEYRDSPLHF.

This clonotype appeared a few times. The chain has TRBV28 and TRBJ2-7; D unresolved. The CDR3 length is 12 residues. Germline V lookup: CDR1 MDHEN, CDR2 SYDVKM. V was clipped by 7 bases and J by 0 bases, with 7 bases between them. The CDR3 reads CASNAGSYEQYF. CDR3 bases: TGTGCCAGCAATGCCGGCTCCTACGAGCAGTACTTC.

This clonotype has ten or more counts. The chain uses TRBV30 and TRBJ2-7; no firm D call. There are 14 residues in the CDR3. Trimming took 3 bases from V and 2 from J, leaving 14 bases between them. The germline V gene has CDR1 GTSNPN and CDR2 SVGIG (reference sequence). DNA for the CDR3: TGTGCCTGGAGAGGAAAACAAAGGACCTACGAGCAGTACTTC. Translated, it gives CAWRGKQRTYEQYF.